The sequence of this T cell receptor beta chain was determined in a study of cytomegalovirus exposure and HLA in healthy donors. Whole-study findings and limits: HLA-A and HLA-B allele assignments for most subjects were reportedly predicted accurately using TCR beta sequences. A later analysis showed TCR association rates differing by HLA locus, peaking at DRB1 and lowest at HLA-C. In terms of immune exposure information, only CMV serostatus was available.

This clone has only a few counts. Its specificity is unknown. The germline CDR1 and CDR2 sequences are MDHEN and SYDVKM. V gave up 6 bases and J gave up 1 base; unmatched junction bases: 9. The CDR3 loop spans 16 amino acids. Although they were nominally healthy when sampled, donors likely had unrecorded immune exposures. The PCR made use of 60 Vbeta and 13 Jbeta primers. Method: immunoSEQ multiplex PCR; TCRdb's copy keeps in-frame clones and lacks some. The sample carries about 72,000 clones, around three quarters recorded once. The origin of this receptor is a man aged 40-49 years in good health and CMV-seronegative. This chain links TRBV28 with TRBJ1-2, with 9 bases fitting TRBD1. The sequencing input was PBMCs. The CDR3 DNA sequence: TGTGCCAGCAGCCCGGCCGGGACAGGGCATAACTATGGCTACACCTTC. Residues: CASSPAGTGHNYGYTF.